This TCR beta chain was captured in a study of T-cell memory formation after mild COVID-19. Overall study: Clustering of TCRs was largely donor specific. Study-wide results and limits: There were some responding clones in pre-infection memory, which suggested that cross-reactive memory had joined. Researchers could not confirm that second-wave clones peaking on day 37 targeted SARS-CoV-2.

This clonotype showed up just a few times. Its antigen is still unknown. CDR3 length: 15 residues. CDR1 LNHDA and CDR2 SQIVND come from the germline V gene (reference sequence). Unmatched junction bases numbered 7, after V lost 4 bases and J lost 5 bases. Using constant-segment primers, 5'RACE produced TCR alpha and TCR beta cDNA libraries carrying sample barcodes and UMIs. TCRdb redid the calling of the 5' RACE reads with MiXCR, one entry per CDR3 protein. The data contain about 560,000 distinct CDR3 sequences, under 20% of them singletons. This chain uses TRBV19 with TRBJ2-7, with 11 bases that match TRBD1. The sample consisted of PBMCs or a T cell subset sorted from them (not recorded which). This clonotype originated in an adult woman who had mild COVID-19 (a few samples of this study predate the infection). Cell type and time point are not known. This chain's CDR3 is CASSKDRGQLDEQYF. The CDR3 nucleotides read TGTGCCAGTAGTAAGGACAGGGGGCAACTAGACGAGCAGTACTTC. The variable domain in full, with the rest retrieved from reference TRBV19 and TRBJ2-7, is DGGITQSPKYLFRKEGQNVTLSCEQNLNHDAMYWYRQDPGQGLRLIYYSQIVNDFQKGDIAEGYSVSREKKESFPLTVTSAQKNPTAFYLCASSKDRGQLDEQYFGPGTRLTVT.